Reported below is one T cell receptor (beta chain). The target antigen is unknown. These data are taken from a study of OX40 agonist ivuxolimab in advanced cancers. Overall study: While on treatment, patients had intravenous ivuxolimab at 0.01 to 10 mg/kg every 2 weeks. Study-level points and caveats: The mean number of expanded clones was higher in CD8+ T cells than in CD4+. Low clonal expansion, among the lowest seen, marked partial responders at 0.1-3.0 mg/kg.

V lost 0 bases, J lost 2 bases, and 15 bases lay in between. From germline, CDR1 is MGHRA and CDR2 YSYEKL. There are 17 residues in the CDR3. The method was immunoSEQ multiplex PCR; TCRdb's version includes in-frame clones alone and lacks a portion of them. The repertoire holds around 55,000 clones, with about 90% as singletons. The cohort excluded patients with autoimmune disease history or systemic immunosuppression. The chain combines TRBV4-1 with TRBJ2-3, with TRBD2 as a possible D gene (6 bases). Specimen: CD4+ or CD8+ T cells sorted from blood, collected in a trial of the OX40 agonist ivuxolimab. This TCR was sampled from an adult with an advanced solid tumor such as melanoma, head and neck, liver or kidney cancer. The DNA for the CDR3 is TGCGCCAGCAGCCAAGAACGTGGTGGGGGGATCACAGATACGCAGTATTTT. Translating it yields CASSQERGGGITDTQYF.